These T cell receptor beta chains were read from a single sample in a study of cytomegalovirus exposure and HLA in healthy donors. Assay: immunoSEQ multiplex PCR; the TCRdb copy retains only in-frame clones and omits some. The sample has about 99,000 clones, around three quarters seen once. The sequenced sample consisted of PBMCs. Every receptor here comes from a male donor in good health and CMV-seropositive. Each CDR3 is given with its conserved first and last residue. The D gene is left open where the match is weak. Clone size appears in some rows only: once, few, many, or a class for an expanded clone.

V gene	J gene	clone size	D gene	CDR3 protein	CDR3 DNA
TRBV19	TRBJ2-1	NA	TRBD2	CASSSGGGEQFF	TGTGCCAGCTCTAGCGGGGGGGGTGAGCAGTTCTTC
TRBV9	TRBJ1-2	NA	NA	CASSPPGYYGYTF	TGTGCCAGCAGCCCCCCCGGTTACTATGGCTACACCTTC
TRBV18	TRBJ2-1	NA	TRBD2	CASSPGLAGGGNEQFF	TGTGCCAGCTCACCCGGACTAGCGGGGGGAGGCAATGAGCAGTTCTTC
TRBV4-3	TRBJ1-2	NA	NA	CASSQDLAYPNGYTF	TGCGCCAGCAGCCAAGATCTTGCCTACCCCAATGGCTACACCTTC
TRBV5-4	TRBJ1-5	NA	NA	CASSAQGNSNQPQHF	TGTGCCAGCAGCGCACAGGGAAATAGCAATCAGCCCCAGCATTTT
TRBV7-9	TRBJ2-5	NA	TRBD1	CASSSRQGGQETQYF	TGTGCCAGCAGCTCCAGACAGGGCGGCCAAGAGACCCAGTACTTC
TRBV30	TRBJ1-2	few	TRBD1	CACLSGQAYHGYTF	TGTGCCTGCCTCTCTGGACAGGCCTATCATGGCTACACCTTC
TRBV6-1	TRBJ1-1	NA	NA	CASSEGGGYGAFF	TGTGCCAGCAGTGAAGGTGGGGGCTACGGGGCTTTCTTT
TRBV29-1	TRBJ1-1	NA	TRBD1	CSPQTGNEAFF	TGCAGCCCCCAGACAGGGAATGAAGCTTTCTTT
TRBV7-2	TRBJ1-1	NA	TRBD1	CASSSTGRTEAFF	TGTGCCAGCAGCTCGACAGGGAGGACTGAAGCTTTCTTT